This T cell receptor beta chain was identified in a study of cytomegalovirus exposure and HLA in healthy donors. Study context: In terms of ancestry, the Caucasian-associated cluster contained roughly 81% of the approximately 430 genotyped donors.

The primer mix had 60 Vbeta and 13 Jbeta primers. Assay: immunoSEQ multiplex PCR; the TCRdb copy retains only in-frame clones and omits some. The profile shows 80,000 to 95,000 clones, 63% of them singletons. The sample holds a few counts of this clone. The antigen is undetermined. CDR1 SGDLS and CDR2 YYNGEE come from the germline V gene. CDR3 size: 16 residues. V shed 4 bases and J shed 1 base, with 18 bases lying between them. Whole-study findings and limits: Most likely, a cluster of highly shared sequence variants arose as a sequencing artifact.

J is TRBJ2-7 and V is TRBV9; TRBD2 is a possible D gene (6 bases). Sequencing input: PBMCs. The receptor's source is a woman aged 25 to 45 in good health and CMV-seronegative. The CDR3 spells CASSPAGRAISYEQYF. CDR3 DNA sequence: TGTGCCAGCAGCCCCGCGGGGCGGGCGATATCCTACGAGCAGTACTTC.